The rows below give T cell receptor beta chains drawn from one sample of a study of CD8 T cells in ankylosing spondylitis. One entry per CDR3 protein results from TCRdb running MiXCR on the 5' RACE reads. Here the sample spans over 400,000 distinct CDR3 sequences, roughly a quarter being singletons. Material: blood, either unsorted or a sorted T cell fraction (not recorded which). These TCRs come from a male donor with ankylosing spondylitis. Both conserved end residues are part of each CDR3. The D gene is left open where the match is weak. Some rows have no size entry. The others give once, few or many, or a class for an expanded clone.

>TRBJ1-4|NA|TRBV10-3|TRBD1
TGTGCCATCAGTGAAAGGACAGGGGGCCAATTGGCAACTAATGAAAAACTGTTTTTT
CAISERTGGQLATNEKLFF
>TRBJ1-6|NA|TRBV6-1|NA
TGTGCCAGCAGTGAAGCAGGCAGAAATAATTCACCCCTCCACTTT
CASSEAGRNNSPLHF
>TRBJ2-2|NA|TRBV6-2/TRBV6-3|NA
TGTGCCATCCCCGAGGGGAACACCGGGGAGCTGTTTTTT
CAIPEGNTGELFF
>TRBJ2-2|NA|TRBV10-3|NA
TGTGCCATCAATAGCGGGACAGCGAACACCGGGGAGCTGTTTTTT
CAINSGTANTGELFF
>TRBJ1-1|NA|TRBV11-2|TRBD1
TGTGCCAGCAGCAATTCGGGACAGGGGAACACTGAAGCTTTCTTT
CASSNSGQGNTEAFF
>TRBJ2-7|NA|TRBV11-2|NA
TGTGCCAGCAGCTTATTCCCCTCCAGGGTTGCCTACGAGCAGTACTTC
CASSLFPSRVAYEQYF
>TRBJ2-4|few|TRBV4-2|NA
TGTGCCAGCAGCCACCGGGGCGGACGGGAGAGGGATGGAAACATTCAGTACTTC
CASSHRGGRERDGNIQYF
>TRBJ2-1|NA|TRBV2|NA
TGTGCCAGCAGTGCCCAGGGCAGGAATGAGCAGTTCTTC
CASSAQGRNEQFF
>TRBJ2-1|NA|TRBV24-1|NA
TGTGCCACCAGTGCAAGCGGCGGGGTCTACAATGAGCAGTTCTTC
CATSASGGVYNEQFF
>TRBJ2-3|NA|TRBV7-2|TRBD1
TGTGCCAGCAGCCCGGACAGGGACACAGATACGCAGTATTTT
CASSPDRDTDTQYF
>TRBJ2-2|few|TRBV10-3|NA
TGTGCCATCAGTGAGAGTGGGAGCACCGGGGAGCTGTTTTTT
CAISESGSTGELFF
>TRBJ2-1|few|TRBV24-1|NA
TGTGCCACCTCCGAGGGACGGGGGCAGTTCTTC
CATSEGRGQFF
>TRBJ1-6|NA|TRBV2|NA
TGTGCCAGCAGTGAGCGGAATACGATGTCACCCCTCCACTTT
CASSERNTMSPLHF
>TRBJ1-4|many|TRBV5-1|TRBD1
TGCGCCAGCAGCCAAGGGACAGGGAATGAAAAACTGTTTTTT
CASSQGTGNEKLFF
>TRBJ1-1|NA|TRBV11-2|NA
TGTGCCAGCAGCCCCAGTCCGGGAACTGAAGCTTTCTTT
CASSPSPGTEAFF
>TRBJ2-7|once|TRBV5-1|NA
TGCGCCAGCAGCTTGATCGGCCGAACCTACGAGCAGTACTTC
CASSLIGRTYEQYF
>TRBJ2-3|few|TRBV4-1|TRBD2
TGCGCCAGCAGCCAAGAGGTAGCGGGAGTCAAGGATACGCAGTATTTT
CASSQEVAGVKDTQYF
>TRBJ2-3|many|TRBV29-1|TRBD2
TGCAGCCAAACCGGGACTAGCGGTACAGATACGCAGTATTTT
CSQTGTSGTDTQYF
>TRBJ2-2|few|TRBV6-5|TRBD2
TGTGCCAGCAGTTATAGGGCCGGGGGGGGCCCCGGGGAGCTGTTTTTT
CASSYRAGGGPGELFF
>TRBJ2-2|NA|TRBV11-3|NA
TGTGCCAGCAGCTTTGGTCCGGGTTCGAACACCGGGGAGCTGTTTTTT
CASSFGPGSNTGELFF
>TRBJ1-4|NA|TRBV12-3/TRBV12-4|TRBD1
TGTGCCAGCAGTTCTGGGACAGGGGGGAATGAAAAACTGTTTTTT
CASSSGTGGNEKLFF
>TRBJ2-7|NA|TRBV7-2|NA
TGTGCCAGCAGCTTAGCGTACGCTACGACCTACGAGCAGTACTTC
CASSLAYATTYEQYF
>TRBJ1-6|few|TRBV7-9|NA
TGTGCCAGCAGCACCAAAGAAAATTCACCCCTCCACTTT
CASSTKENSPLHF
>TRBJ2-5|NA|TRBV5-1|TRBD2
TGCGCCAGCAGGTCAGGACTAGCGGGAGCAGAGACCCAGTACTTC
CASRSGLAGAETQYF
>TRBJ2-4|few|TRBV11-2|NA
TGTGCCAGCAGCTTATTTGCGGGGGCTGTTAACATTCAGTACTTC
CASSLFAGAVNIQYF
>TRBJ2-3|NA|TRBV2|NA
TGTGCCAGCAGTGAAATGACAGATACGCAGTATTTT
CASSEMTDTQYF
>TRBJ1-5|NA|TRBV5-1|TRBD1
TGCGCCAGCAGCCCAGGGGGCGCCGGGTTCAGCAATCAGCCCCAGCATTTT
CASSPGGAGFSNQPQHF
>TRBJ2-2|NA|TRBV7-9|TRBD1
TGTGCCAGCAGCCAACTACAGGGGTATGCCGGGGAGCTGTTTTTT
CASSQLQGYAGELFF
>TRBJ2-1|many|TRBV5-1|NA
TGCGCCAGCAGGGAACTTAGCTCTTCCTACAATGAGCAGTTCTTC
CASRELSSSYNEQFF
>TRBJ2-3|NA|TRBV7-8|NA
TGTGCCAGCAGCCCCTTGGCTAGCCGGGTAGATACGCAGTATTTT
CASSPLASRVDTQYF
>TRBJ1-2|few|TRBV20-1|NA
TGCAGTGCTGCAGGGGTGCTCTATGGCTACACCTTC
CSAAGVLYGYTF
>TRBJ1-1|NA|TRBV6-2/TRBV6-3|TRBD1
TGTGCCAGCAGTTACCTGACAGGGGGGAACACTGAAGCTTTCTTT
CASSYLTGGNTEAFF
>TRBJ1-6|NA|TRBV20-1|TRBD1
TGCAGTGCTCAGTCAGGGCAGGGGGTTTCACCCCTCCACTTT
CSAQSGQGVSPLHF
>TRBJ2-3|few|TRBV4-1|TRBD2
TGCGCCAGCAGCCAAGGCTCTAGCGGGAGTGTTGGCACAGATACGCAGTATTTT
CASSQGSSGSVGTDTQYF
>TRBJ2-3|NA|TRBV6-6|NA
TGTGCCAGCAGTTACCCCCCAGATACGCAGTATTTT
CASSYPPDTQYF
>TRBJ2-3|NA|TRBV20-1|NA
TGCAGTGCGAGACAGTGGCAGGGAAGGAGCACAGATACGCAGTATTTT
CSARQWQGRSTDTQYF
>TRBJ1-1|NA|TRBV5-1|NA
TGCGCCAGCAGCCCCGTGGGGGTGATGAACACTGAAGCTTTCTTT
CASSPVGVMNTEAFF
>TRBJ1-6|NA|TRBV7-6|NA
TGTGCCAGCAGCTTAGCTCGCAGGGTCGATTCACCCCTCCACTTT
CASSLARRVDSPLHF
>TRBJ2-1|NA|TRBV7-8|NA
TGTGCCAGCAGGCCGGGCCAGGACAATGAGCAGTTCTTC
CASRPGQDNEQFF
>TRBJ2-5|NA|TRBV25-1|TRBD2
TGTGCCAGCCGAGGACTAGCGGGGGACCAAGAGACCCAGTACTTC
CASRGLAGDQETQYF
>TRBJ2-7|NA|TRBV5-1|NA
TGCGCCAGCAGCGTGGGTGGCGGGATCTCCTACGAGCAGTACTTC
CASSVGGGISYEQYF
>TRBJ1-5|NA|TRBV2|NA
TGTGCCAGCATCCCCGTTTCCGGGGTTCAGCCCCAGCATTTT
CASIPVSGVQPQHF
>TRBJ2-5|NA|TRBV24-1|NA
TGTGCCACCAGTGACCCCCGGAGCGGGGAGACCCAGTACTTC
CATSDPRSGETQYF
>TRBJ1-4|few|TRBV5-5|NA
TGTGCCAGCAGCTTCGGGACACTCGGTGAAAAACTGTTTTTT
CASSFGTLGEKLFF
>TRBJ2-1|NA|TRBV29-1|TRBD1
TGCAGCGTTGTAATGGGACAGGGGGCTATGAATGAGCAGTTCTTC
CSVVMGQGAMNEQFF
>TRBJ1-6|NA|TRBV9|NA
TGTGCCAGCAGCTACGGGGGGGATTCACCCCTCCACTTT
CASSYGGDSPLHF
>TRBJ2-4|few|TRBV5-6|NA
TGTGCCAGCAGCTTCGACGACAGAGCCCTAGCCAAAAACATTCAGTACTTC
CASSFDDRALAKNIQYF
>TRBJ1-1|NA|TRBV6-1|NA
TGTGCCAGCAGTGAAGAGTGGGGTGACCTGGGGGGCACTGAAGCTTTCTTT
CASSEEWGDLGGTEAFF
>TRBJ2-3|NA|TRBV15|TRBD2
TGTGCCACCAGCTCCCGACTAGCGGGCACAGATACGCAGTATTTT
CATSSRLAGTDTQYF
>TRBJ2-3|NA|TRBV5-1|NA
TGCGCCAGCAGCTTGACCGGGACTTTGGACGCAGATACGCAGTATTTT
CASSLTGTLDADTQYF
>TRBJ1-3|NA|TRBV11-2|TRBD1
TGTGCCAGCAGCTTTTCGTCCGGGACAGGGGCTGGAAACACCATATATTTT
CASSFSSGTGAGNTIYF
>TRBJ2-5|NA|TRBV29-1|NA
TGCAGCGTTGAATTCCCAGGGACCCAAGAGACCCAGTACTTC
CSVEFPGTQETQYF
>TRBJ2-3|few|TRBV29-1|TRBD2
TGCAGCGTTTTGGGACTAGCGGGACCCACAGATACGCAGTATTTT
CSVLGLAGPTDTQYF
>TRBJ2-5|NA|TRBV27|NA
TGTGCCAGCAGTACGCTACTGGACCAGTACTTC
CASSTLLDQYF